Listed here are 32 T cell receptor beta chains from one sample, sequenced in a study of T cell repertoires in cytomegalovirus infection. TCRdb re-called the reads through MiXCR, storing one row per CDR3 protein. The table includes some 680,000 distinct CDR3 sequences, roughly 35% detected once. The sequenced material came from PBMCs. The source is a human donor in good health (CMV status not recorded). Some clones in this sample may be carry-over from other donors' samples.

V gene TRBV6-1 combines with J gene TRBJ1-5; D not certain. This CDR3 is built from 14 residues. The V end lost 6 bases, the J end lost 4 bases, and 13 bases lay between the germline ends. Per the germline V gene, CDR1 is MNHNS and CDR2 is SASEGT. The CDR3 region has the DNA TGTGCCAGCAGCCCCACTCGGGGTAATCAGCCCCAGCATTTT. It codes for CASSPTRGNQPQHF.

This clonotype was found a few times. V gene TRBV20-1 combines with J gene TRBJ2-5, with 7 bases aligning to TRBD1. The CDR3 sequence is 14 residues long. V shed 5 bases, J shed 2 bases, and the junction held 8 bases outside the gene matches. Germline CDR1 reads DFQATT; CDR2 reads SNEGSKA (reference sequence). CDR3 nucleotides: TGCAGTGCTCCACAGGGGACGGAACAAGAGACCCAGTACTTC. Protein product: CSAPQGTEQETQYF.

The chain couples TRBV12-3 or TRBV12-4 to TRBJ1-1; 7 positions agree with TRBD1. V was pared by 4 bases and J by 11 bases, with 10 bases of the junction left unmatched. The CDR3 consists of 13 residues. CDR3 bases: TGTGCCAGCAGTTCCCTGGGACAGTTGTCGGCTTTCTTT. This codes for CASSSLGQLSAFF.

This sequence joins TRBV2 and TRBJ2-5; possibly TRBD1 for D (5 bases). The CDR3 consists of 17 residues. V was clipped by 2 bases and J by 3 bases, with 19 bases between them. The germline gives CDR1 SNHLY, CDR2 FYNNEI. The CDR3 region is CASSEPRIETEKETQYF. CDR3 nucleotide sequence: TGTGCCAGCAGTGAACCACGGATTGAGACAGAAAAAGAGACCCAGTACTTC.

The chain combines TRBV5-1 with TRBJ2-6; perhaps TRBD2 as D (5 bases). This CDR3 contains 15 residues. Germline assignment: CDR1 SGHRS and CDR2 YFSETQ. Trimming cost V 2 bases and J 4 bases, with 10 bases left between them. The CDR3 coding sequence is TGCGCCAGCAGCTTCGGGGTGCCGGGGGCCAACGTCCTGACTTTC. Its protein is CASSFGVPGANVLTF.

The CDR3 protein is CASSPGWTIDNEQFF. The CDR3 DNA reads TGTGCCAGCAGTCCTGGTTGGACAATTGACAATGAGCAGTTCTTC. The rearrangement uses TRBV7-8 and TRBJ2-1, with a tentative D call TRBD1 (5 bases). Trimming took 6 bases from V and 5 from J, leaving 17 bases between them. The CDR3 length is 15 residues. The germline CDR1 and CDR2 sequences are SGHVS and FQNEAQ.

This chain connects TRBV12-3 or TRBV12-4 to TRBJ1-2; 11 bases align to TRBD1. The J segment lost 3 bases and the V segment lost 6 bases, leaving 9 bases of the junction unmatched. CDR3 length equals 16 residues. The CDR3 is CASSQDGQGADYGYTF. As DNA, the CDR3 is TGTGCCAGCAGCCAAGACGGACAGGGGGCCGACTATGGCTACACCTTC.

This clonotype came up many times. The V and J genes are TRBV7-2 and TRBJ2-3, with 10 nucleotides matching TRBD2. CDR3 length: 16 amino acids. J was trimmed by 1 base and V by 5 bases; bases with no gene match: 6. Germline-derived CDR1 and CDR2 are SGHTA and FQGNSA. The CDR3: CASSISSGSGTDTQYF. The CDR3 bases are TGTGCCAGCAGCATCTCTAGCGGGAGCGGCACAGATACGCAGTATTTT.

The table lists this clonotype with many counts. The rearrangement joins TRBV5-4 to TRBJ2-7; 8 nucleotides align to TRBD1. V was clipped by 5 bases and J by 3 bases; unmatched bases: 16. There are 17 residues in the CDR3. CDR1 and CDR2 from the germline V gene are SGHNT and YYREEE (reference sequence). DNA for the CDR3: TGTGCCAGCAGATTTGTTGACTCCGGGACAGGTCACTACGAGCAGTACTTC. Translation gives CASRFVDSGTGHYEQYF.

This chain connects TRBV29-1 to TRBJ2-7, with 7 bases aligning to TRBD2. CDR1 is SQVTM, CDR2 ANQGSEA, per germline. V was pared by 0 bases and J by 5 bases, with 10 bases of the junction left unmatched. The CDR3 sequence is 15 residues long. The CDR3 sequence: CSVEDPSGEINEQYF. The CDR3 coding sequence is TGCAGCGTTGAAGACCCAAGCGGGGAGATCAACGAGCAGTACTTC.

This clonotype was counted between two and nine times. The chain couples TRBV11-2 to TRBJ1-2; weak D call: TRBD1 (5 bases). This CDR3 is 13 amino acids long. Trimming removed 1 base at V and 8 bases at J, with 11 bases between. Germline values: CDR1 SGHAT, CDR2 FQNNGV. The CDR3 is CASSLGPGDGYTF. The CDR3 DNA reads as TGTGCCAGCAGCTTAGGACCGGGGGACGGCTACACCTTC.

The CDR3 nucleotides read TGCGCCAGCAGCCAAGGAGGGGGGGTAGGCTATGGCTACACCTTC. Translated, it gives CASSQGGGVGYGYTF. This sequence joins TRBV4-1 and TRBJ1-2, with D tentatively TRBD1 (6 bases). V was trimmed by 1 base and J by 4 bases, leaving 13 bases between them. This CDR3 has 15 amino acids. Germline V lookup: CDR1 MGHRA, CDR2 YSYEKL.

Of note for this clonotype: The conserved final phenylalanine or tryptophan is absent from the CDR3, which likely points to a read error. The chain combines TRBV7-2 with TRBJ2-7, with D possibly being TRBD1 (8 bases). The V gene's germline CDR1 is SGHTA and CDR2 FQGNSA. Trimming cost V 4 bases and J 3 bases, with 25 bases left between them. The CDR3 runs to 18 residues. Here the CDR3 reads CASSSTNRGGLLYYEQYL. CDR3 nucleotides: TGTGCCAGCAGCTCTACAAACAGGGGGGGGCTCCTATACTACGAGCAGTACTTA.

Only a few counts were recorded for this clonotype. V usage is TRBV12-3 or TRBV12-4 and J usage is TRBJ1-3; TRBD1 agrees at 8 bases. This CDR3 comprises 15 residues. With V trimmed by 1 base and J by 2 bases, 1 base remained unmatched. For the CDR3, the DNA is TGTGCCAGCAGTTTAGGGACAGGGCCTGGAAACACCATATATTTT. This translates into CASSLGTGPGNTIYF.

This clonotype has only a few counts. The chain recombines TRBV28 with TRBJ2-3, with D unresolved. The CDR3 loop spans 12 amino acids. Trimming removed 3 bases at V and 8 bases at J, with 9 bases between. Looked up from germline, CDR1 is MDHEN and CDR2 is SYDVKM. The CDR3 DNA sequence: TGTGCCAGCAGTTTCCCTCCGGCTACGCAGTATTTT. It is translated as CASSFPPATQYF.

J is TRBJ1-2 and V is TRBV7-9, with D possibly being TRBD1 (6 bases). This CDR3 is 15 amino acids long. The germline gives CDR1 SEHNR, CDR2 FQNEAQ (reference sequence). Trimming cost V 0 bases and J 4 bases, with 12 bases left between them. CDR3 sequence reads: CASSLAQRGSYGYTF. For the CDR3, the DNA is TGTGCCAGCAGCTTAGCGCAGAGGGGGTCCTATGGCTACACCTTC.

This clonotype came up many times. The chain employs TRBV6-1 and TRBJ2-3; either TRBD1 or TRBD2 may supply D (5 bases each). V shed 8 bases and J shed 4 bases, with 16 bases lying between them. Germline assignment: CDR1 MNHNS and CDR2 SASEGT. The CDR3 length is 14 residues. CDR3 sequence: CASGSEGRADTQYF. The CDR3 bases are TGTGCCAGCGGTTCTGAGGGACGGGCAGATACGCAGTATTTT.

This clonotype came up a few times. The chain links TRBV27 to TRBJ1-1; D remains ambiguous. The V and J ends lost 8 bases and 5 bases respectively, with 18 bases between them. CDR1 MNHEY and CDR2 SMNVEV come from the germline V gene (reference sequence). This CDR3 is 14 amino acids long. The chain's CDR3 is CASAELHRQTEAFF. The CDR3 nucleotides are TGTGCCAGCGCGGAACTTCACCGGCAAACTGAAGCTTTCTTT.

This clonotype was observed at least ten times. This chain connects TRBV12-3 or TRBV12-4 to TRBJ2-7; 7 positions agree with TRBD1. There are 14 residues in the CDR3. Losses at the gene ends were 6 bases for V and 1 base for J; bases not matched to a gene: 6. In nucleotides, the CDR3 is TGTGCCAGCAGCCCCCGACAGGGTTCCTACGAGCAGTACTTC. It codes for CASSPRQGSYEQYF.

The chain carries TRBV27 and TRBJ1-5; unclear D gene. The CDR3 consists of 14 residues. Germline values: CDR1 MNHEY, CDR2 SMNVEV (reference sequence). The V and J ends lost 2 bases and 6 bases respectively, with 11 bases between them. This CDR3 is CASSLIRWGQPQHF. Written as DNA, the CDR3 is TGTGCCAGCAGTTTAATTCGATGGGGTCAGCCCCAGCATTTT.

This clonotype showed up just a few times. This chain connects TRBV7-2 to TRBJ2-1; 12 positions match TRBD2. The V and J ends lost 6 bases and 3 bases, in that order; junction bases with no gene match: 6. This CDR3 is built from 16 residues. CDR1 and CDR2 from the germline V gene are SGHTA and FQGNSA. The CDR3 DNA sequence: TGTGCCAGCAGTGGACTAGCGGGACGCGTCTACAATGAGCAGTTCTTC. Protein: CASSGLAGRVYNEQFF.

This clonotype was counted many times. This chain uses TRBV7-2 with TRBJ2-2; no clear D. The V gene's germline CDR1 is SGHTA and CDR2 FQGNSA. Trimming pared 2 bases from V and 5 bases from J, leaving 6 bases between. The length of the CDR3 is 13 residues. The CDR3, as DNA: TGTGCCAGCAGCTTACTGGAAACCGGGGAGCTGTTTTTT. Amino acid sequence: CASSLLETGELFF.

This clonotype was picked up a small number of times. V gene TRBV19 combines with J gene TRBJ1-5; no definite D call. CDR3 length equals 14 residues. V was pared by 1 base and J by 4 bases, with 8 bases between. CDR1 and CDR2 (germline): LNHDA, SQIVND (reference sequence). The CDR3 DNA is TGTGCCAGTAGTATAGCGGTACAGAATCAGCCCCAGCATTTT. This gives the protein CASSIAVQNQPQHF. The full variable domain, its missing parts supplied by reference TRBV19 and TRBJ1-5, is DGGITQSPKYLFRKEGQNVTLSCEQNLNHDAMYWYRQDPGQGLRLIYYSQIVNDFQKGDIAEGYSVSREKKESFPLTVTSAQKNPTAFYLCASSIAVQNQPQHFGDGTRLSIL.

The rearrangement uses TRBV7-6 and TRBJ2-7; unclear D gene. Germline assignment: CDR1 SGHVS and CDR2 FNYEAQ. CDR3 size: 13 residues. The CDR3 sequence is CVCRTTSSYEQYF. DNA for the CDR3: TGTGTATGCAGGACCACGAGCTCCTACGAGCAGTACTTC.

This clonotype has at least ten counts. The rearrangement links TRBV7-9 to TRBJ1-1; D not certain. In germline, CDR1 is SEHNR, CDR2 FQNEAQ (reference sequence). Trimming took off 5 bases at V and 1 base at J, with 14 bases between the two ends. The CDR3 is 15 residues long. This chain's CDR3 is CASSPIKPGNTEAFF. In DNA form, the CDR3 reads TGTGCCAGCAGCCCGATTAAGCCGGGGAACACTGAAGCTTTCTTT.

The chain couples TRBV19 to TRBJ1-1; D may be TRBD1 (5 bases). The V gene's germline CDR1 is LNHDA and CDR2 SQIVND (reference sequence). The CDR3 runs 17 residues. The ends were cut back, 5 bases at V and 1 base at J, with 20 bases in the middle. CDR3 residues: CASSPRDLSFKNTEAFF. The DNA of the CDR3 is TGTGCCAGTAGTCCCCGGGACCTATCATTTAAGAACACTGAAGCTTTCTTT. Looking up the rest from reference TRBV19 and TRBJ1-1 gives the full variable domain: DGGITQSPKYLFRKEGQNVTLSCEQNLNHDAMYWYRQDPGQGLRLIYYSQIVNDFQKGDIAEGYSVSREKKESFPLTVTSAQKNPTAFYLCASSPRDLSFKNTEAFFGQGTRLTVV.

The chain carries TRBV6-1 and TRBJ1-2; D not certain. The germline V and J ends were trimmed by 5 bases and 8 bases, with 15 bases remaining between them. This CDR3 spans 13 amino acids. Germline lookup yields CDR1 MNHNS and CDR2 SASEGT. CDR3: CASSYEGNDGYTF. CDR3 bases: TGTGCCAGCAGTTACGAGGGAAATGACGGCTACACCTTC.

CDR3 in DNA: TGTGCCAGCAGCTTAGGCTTCACCTACAATGAGCAGTTCTTC. Its protein is CASSLGFTYNEQFF. This chain connects TRBV7-2 to TRBJ2-1; no clear D gene. The CDR3 covers 14 residues. Germline assignment: CDR1 SGHTA and CDR2 FQGNSA. Trimming took 1 base from V and 2 from J, leaving 6 bases between them. The full variable domain, with the rest looked up from reference TRBV7-2 and TRBJ2-1, is GAGVSQSPSNKVTEKGKDVELRCDPISGHTALYWYRQSLGQGLEFLIYFQGNSAPDKSGLPSDRFSAERTGGSVSTLTIQRTQQEDSAVYLCASSLGFTYNEQFFGPGTRLTVL.

This clonotype has more than one count but fewer than ten. This rearrangement joins TRBV28 to TRBJ1-5; weak D call: TRBD1 (5 bases). V lost 8 bases and J 5 bases, leaving 10 bases between the germline ends. The CDR3 has 12 amino acids. In germline, CDR1 is MDHEN, CDR2 SYDVKM. The chain's CDR3 is CASLTADQPQHF. In DNA, the CDR3 is TGTGCCAGCTTGACAGCGGATCAGCCCCAGCATTTT.

V is TRBV12-3 or TRBV12-4 and J is TRBJ1-1; possible D gene TRBD1, 5 bases. CDR3 length: 13 amino acids. V was trimmed by 7 bases and J by 2 bases, leaving 11 bases between them. The CDR3 here is CASISGHNTEAFF. Written as DNA, the CDR3 is TGTGCCAGCATAAGTGGACATAACACTGAAGCTTTCTTT.

The CDR3 DNA follows: TGCGCCAGCAGCGACAGGGTCACGTCCACTGAAGCTTTCTTT. It yields the protein CASSDRVTSTEAFF. The chain is built from TRBV4-1 and TRBJ1-1; 7 bases align to TRBD1. The CDR3 covers 14 residues. CDR1 and CDR2 from the germline V gene are MGHRA and YSYEKL. The J segment lost 4 bases and the V segment lost 5 bases, leaving 7 bases of the junction unmatched.

A remark on this clonotype: One end of the junction varies from germline; a read error may be responsible. The V and J genes are TRBV28 and TRBJ2-1; perhaps TRBD2 as D (6 bases). CDR1 and CDR2 (germline): MDHEN, SYDVKM. The CDR3 spans 15 residues. CDR3 DNA: TGTGACAGCAGTTCCGCCGGGACTCTCTACAATGAGCAGTTCTTC. Its protein product is CDSSSAGTLYNEQFF.